This T cell receptor (beta chain) was sequenced for a study of T cell responses to AZD1222 COVID-19 vaccine. For the study at large: Second-dose intervals near 4 or 12 weeks were combined.

Data came from immunoSEQ multiplex PCR; TCRdb stores just in-frame clones and leaves some out. Here the sample spans fewer than 150,000 clones, about 90% being singletons. Points on this clone: Its antigen remains unknown.

Study findings and constraints: Reportedly, nearly half of unique spike TCRs recognized epitopes outside B.1.351/B.1.1.7 mutations. Spike-wide coverage was observed for vaccine-associated CD4 TCRs, with dominant responses at 160-218 and 743-854.

Germline V gene lookup returns CDR1 LNHDA and CDR2 SQIVND (reference sequence). Trimming removed 6 bases from V and 2 bases from J; junction bases left unmatched: 2. This CDR3 has 13 amino acids. The V gene is TRBV19, the J gene TRBJ1-2; 8 positions match TRBD1. Specimen: peripheral blood, collected on day 0 of AZD1222 vaccination. The TCR was taken from an adult in good health. This CDR3 is CASSRQGNYGYTF. The CDR3, as DNA: TGTGCCAGTAGCCGACAGGGGAACTATGGCTACACCTTC. The full variable domain, its missing parts supplied by reference TRBV19 and TRBJ1-2, is DGGITQSPKYLFRKEGQNVTLSCEQNLNHDAMYWYRQDPGQGLRLIYYSQIVNDFQKGDIAEGYSVSREKKESFPLTVTSAQKNPTAFYLCASSRQGNYGYTFGSGTRLTVV.